What follows describes a single T cell receptor (beta chain). Its antigen is still unknown. Base-call qualities are not available, and no considerably larger clone is one nucleotide away. The collaborating institutions used their own protocols to collect whole blood in K2EDTA tubes. For TCRbeta analysis, collaborator samples were shipped as frozen whole blood, as isolated PBMCs, or as DNA extracted from either sample type. These data originate in a study of blood T cell repertoires in COVID-19 (TCRdb year 2020). Context from the whole study: Samples from collaborators originated in the United States, Italy and Spain and spanned both the acute and convalescent phases of COVID-19. Subjects who had been exposed to COVID-19, were actively infected with it, or had recovered from it provided the deeply sampled blood TCRbeta repertoires that made up the dataset. The prospective study material was composed of cDNA or gDNA derived from T cells, B-cell-depleted T cells, or PBMCs. A freely available public database, intended as a resource for researchers studying the immune response to SARS-CoV-2, is where the repertoires were released. Nearly every sample came with metadata listing a de-identified subject ID, COVID-19 status, age in years and sex. Samples were obtained from the ongoing ImmuneRACE study (first 160 participants) and from 950 to 1,500 subjects provided by 6 global collaborators. Where available, HLA class I and class II types were taken from metadata supplied by the sample provider and were not determined by assay-based typing. General study outcomes and caveats: The amount of clinical and demographic metadata varied by source and participant and was provided uncurated.

From cysteine to phenylalanine, the CDR3 is 12 amino acids long. The read is trimmed to its CDR3 DNA, 36 bases read in frame from base 1. Looking up the germline V gene (reference sequence) yields CDR1 MNHNY and CDR2 SVGAGI. TCRbeta CDR3 regions were amplified from genomic DNA by means of the immunoSEQ Assay, a bias-controlled multiplex PCR. On the authors' methods: The number of nucleated cells in each sample was estimated from the amplification of reference gene primers within the assay. To quantify the absolute abundance of each unique TCRbeta CDR3 rearrangement, sequence reads were collapsed and filtered. Productive Simpson clonality was computed per sample as the square root of Simpson's diversity index over productive rearrangements. TCRdb took this table from immuneACCESS and kept in-frame rearrangements with V and J called. Such tables lack part of the clones; where checked against another copy, unresolved V genes explain under half of the gap, and the rest is unexplained. V and J calls and clone size are those listed in that table; D and trimming were worked out from the DNA. In this sample the table shows about 74,000 clones, about 80% of which occur a single time. The leading ten clones occupy over 10% of the sample.

This sequence was found in a human donor in a cohort sampled during active COVID-19. Here the chain combines TRBV6-6 and TRBJ1-3; the junction holds 7 bases that match TRBD1. Sequenced input: peripheral blood. The CDR3 region reads CGTGPSGNTIYF. The nucleotides are TGTGGGACAGGCCCCTCTGGAAACACCATATATTTT.